The T cell receptor beta chain described here comes from a study of blood T cell repertoires in COVID-19. Study context: The samples span acute and convalescent COVID-19 from the United States, Italy and Spain. Sources were T cells, B-cell-depleted T cells, or PBMCs; the material itself was cDNA or gDNA.

In the authors' methods: Reference gene primers were amplified, and this amplification served to estimate nucleated cell counts. Here immunoSEQ multiplex PCR was the method, and the copy in TCRdb shows in-frame clones only, minus some. The V and J calls and clone size come from that table; D and trimming were worked out from the DNA. The table records about 100,000 clones, about 86% of them present only once. V lost 4 bases and J lost 5; bases outside the gene matches: 5. There are 14 residues in the CDR3. Germline CDR1 reads SGHRS; CDR2 reads YFSETQ. Sequenced sample: peripheral blood. The TCR was taken from a man older than 75 with acute or convalescent COVID-19. The chain has TRBV5-1 and TRBJ1-5; TRBD1 aligns across 8 bases. Here the CDR3 DNA reads TGCGCCAGCAGCCCGGGACAGGCAGATCAGCCCCAGCATTTT. Translated, it gives CASSPGQADQPQHF.